This T cell receptor beta chain was documented in a study of cytomegalovirus exposure and HLA in healthy donors. On the study more broadly: Genotyping showed approximately 81% of almost 400 donors falling in the Caucasian-associated ancestry cluster. Whole-study results and caveats: For TCR beta chains, V- and J-gene trimming was later linked to a missense DCLRE1C variant. Immune exposure data for these donors was limited to CMV serostatus.

This PCR relied on a set of 60 Vbeta primers and 13 Jbeta primers. Repertoires were generated with immunoSEQ multiplex PCR, while TCRdb's copy carries only in-frame clones and drops some. The sample shows 170,000 or so clones, roughly four fifths of them seen only once. In the case of this clone: Its antigen remains unidentified.

The TCR was taken from a woman in her 30s in good health and CMV-seronegative. The sequencing input was PBMCs.

CDR3 loop: CSAYRGDGYTF. In nucleotides, the CDR3 is TGCAGTGCTTACAGGGGGGATGGCTACACCTTC. The V call is TRBV20-1, the J call TRBJ1-2, with TRBD1 identical over 8 bases. Germline trimming cut 5 bases from V and 6 bases from J; bases unmatched to any gene: 2. CDR1 DFQATT and CDR2 SNEGSKA come from the germline V gene (reference sequence). The CDR3 is made up of 11 amino acids.